What follows are 18 T cell receptor beta chains derived from one specimen sequenced in a study of shared clonotypes between healthy human individuals. TCRdb's copy holds only in-frame clones and misses some; the assay was immunoSEQ multiplex PCR. The table lists 1 million to 1.2 million clones, approximately 80% of them singletons, with roughly 0.82% in the top ten. The sample consisted of memory CD4+ T cells from PBMCs. Subset reported: CD45RA-negative fraction. All receptors come from a man aged 18 to 30 in good health. Some clones in this sample may be carry-over from other donors' samples.

The CDR3 loop is CASSRGEADNQPQHF. CDR3 DNA: TGTGCCAGCAGTCGCGGGGAGGCCGACAATCAGCCCCAGCATTTT. The chain links TRBV28 to TRBJ1-5, with D hard to call. Germline CDR1 and CDR2: MDHEN and SYDVKM. The ends were cut back, 5 bases at V and 3 bases at J, with 14 bases in the middle. The CDR3 is 15 residues long.

About this clone: The sample carries other DNA sequences with the same CDR3. The chain recombines TRBV6-5 with TRBJ2-7; D is perhaps TRBD1 or TRBD2 (7 bases each). Per germline, CDR1 MNHEY and CDR2 SVGAGI. V dropped 6 bases and J dropped 0 bases, with 15 bases sitting between them. The CDR3 is 15 amino acids. In nucleotides, the CDR3 is TGTGCCAGCAGCCTCAGGGGGGGCCCCTCCTACGAGCAGTACTTC. Translation: CASSLRGGPSYEQYF.

This clone appeared a single time. This sample includes further DNA sequences coding for the same CDR3. This rearrangement joins TRBV5-1 to TRBJ2-3; D remains unclear. The germline CDR1 and CDR2 sequences are SGHRS and YFSETQ. With 0 bases removed from V and 0 bases from J, the gap between germline ends came to 5 bases. This CDR3 spans 14 amino acids. The DNA for the CDR3 is TGCGCCAGCAGCTTGGCTGACAGCACAGATACGCAGTATTTT. Residues: CASSLADSTDTQYF.

The sample holds one count of this clone. V gene TRBV6-4 combines with J gene TRBJ1-4; D unclear. The V gene lost 2 bases and the J gene lost 8 bases, with 24 bases spanning the gap. There are 18 residues in the CDR3. Germline loops: CDR1 MRHNA, CDR2 SNTAGT. This chain's CDR3 is CASSDPVRRIARWEKLFF. CDR3 in DNA: TGTGCCAGCAGTGACCCCGTGAGAAGGATCGCCAGGTGGGAAAAACTGTTTTTT.

The chain combines TRBV5-1 with TRBJ2-4, with 7 nucleotides matching TRBD1. There are 15 residues in the CDR3. V dropped 0 bases and J dropped 6; count of bases not matched to a gene: 6. The germline CDR1 and CDR2 sequences are SGHRS and YFSETQ. The CDR3 nucleotides are TGCGCCAGCAGCTTGGCCGAACAGGGGAGAAACATTCAGTACTTC. It specifies CASSLAEQGRNIQYF.

The chain links TRBV9 to TRBJ2-5; 12 bases are shared with TRBD2. With V trimmed by 4 bases and J by 5 bases, 9 bases remained unmatched. This CDR3 contains 16 residues. Germline V gene lookup returns CDR1 SGDLS and CDR2 YYNGEE. The CDR3 bases are TGTGCCAGCAGCACCACCCTAGCGGGAGGGTTGGAGACCCAGTACTTC. Its translation: CASSTTLAGGLETQYF.

This clone has just one count. The V call is TRBV29-1, the J call TRBJ1-2; unclear D gene. The CDR3 totals 11 residues. Germline V gene sequence: CDR1 SQVTM, CDR2 ANQGSEA. The V and J ends lost 8 bases and 7 bases respectively, with 14 bases between them. The CDR3: CSIFGVRGYTF. For the CDR3, the DNA is TGCAGCATTTTCGGAGTGCGTGGCTACACCTTC.

This chain links TRBV10-3 with TRBJ2-5; perhaps TRBD2 as D (5 bases). Germline CDR1 ENHRY, CDR2 SYGVKD. This CDR3 contains 17 residues. V gave up 0 bases and J gave up 1 base, with 15 bases separating them. The chain's CDR3 is CAISESDSSATQETQYF. CDR3 bases: TGTGCCATCAGTGAGTCTGATAGTAGCGCGACCCAAGAGACCCAGTACTTC.

The V call is TRBV6-5, the J call TRBJ2-2, with 7 positions matching TRBD2. The length of the CDR3 is 16 residues. V lost 4 bases and J lost 0; bases outside the gene matches: 5. Per germline, CDR1 MNHEY and CDR2 SVGAGI. This chain's CDR3 is CASSSRLAANTGELFF. Written as DNA, the CDR3 is TGTGCCAGCAGTTCCCGACTAGCAGCGAACACCGGGGAGCTGTTTTTT.

V is TRBV30 and J is TRBJ2-3, with 11 bases that match TRBD2. V shed 5 bases and J 1 base; nucleotides not matched to a gene: 5. The CDR3 covers 15 residues. Germline V gives CDR1 GTSNPN, CDR2 SVGIG (reference sequence). The CDR3 coding sequence is TGTGCCTGGGCCCGGGGACTAGCGGGCACAGATACGCAGTATTTT. Translating gives CAWARGLAGTDTQYF.

This chain links TRBV11-2 with TRBJ1-1, with D unclear. The CDR3 is made up of 14 amino acids. Trimming shortened V by 0 bases and J by 2 bases, and 7 bases separated the two germline ends. The germline V gene encodes CDR1 SGHAT and CDR2 FQNNGV. The CDR3 bases are TGTGCCAGCAGCTTAGAAGTACGTAACACTGAAGCTTTCTTT. The encoded protein is CASSLEVRNTEAFF.

The rearrangement uses TRBV4-1 and TRBJ2-1; tentative D call: TRBD2 (5 bases). The CDR3 is 15 residues long. Germline CDR1 and CDR2: MGHRA and YSYEKL. V dropped 0 bases and J dropped 6 bases, with 12 bases sitting between them. This chain's CDR3 is CASSQDGLAANEQFF. CDR3 sequence (DNA): TGCGCCAGCAGCCAAGATGGCCTAGCTGCCAATGAGCAGTTCTTC.

The chain uses TRBV7-6 and TRBJ1-1; D remains unclear. The V end lost 1 base, the J end lost 5 bases, and 8 bases lay between the germline ends. The length of the CDR3 is 13 residues. CDR1 is SGHVS and CDR2 is FNYEAQ in the germline V gene. CDR3 in DNA: TGTGCCAGCAGCTTAGAACGGGGAACTGAAGCTTTCTTT. This gives the protein CASSLERGTEAFF.

The chain joins TRBV4-2 to TRBJ2-1, with 11 bases that match TRBD2. V was clipped by 1 base and J by 6 bases; unmatched bases: 11. Germline V gene sequence: CDR1 LGHNA, CDR2 YNFKEQ. The CDR3 sequence is 18 residues long. CDR3 protein: CASSQVGLAGGTGNEQFF. The CDR3 DNA is TGTGCCAGCAGCCAAGTAGGTCTAGCGGGGGGTACAGGCAATGAGCAGTTCTTC.

Only one count was recorded for this clone. The chain couples TRBV5-3 to TRBJ2-1, with TRBD1 matching over 9 bases. TRBV5-3 has ORF status, its function being uncertain. The J segment lost 15 bases and the V segment lost 4 bases, leaving 8 bases of the junction unmatched. This CDR3 contains 12 residues. This chain's CDR3 is CARSPTQGAVFF. The CDR3 DNA is TGTGCCAGAAGCCCAACACAGGGGGCTGTGTTCTTC.

The chain links TRBV7-9 to TRBJ2-1; D is tentatively TRBD1 or TRBD2 (5 bases each). The length of the CDR3 is 15 residues. Per the germline V gene, CDR1 is SEHNR and CDR2 is FQNEAQ (reference sequence). The ends were cut back, 1 base at V and 6 bases at J, with 13 bases in the middle. For the CDR3, the DNA is TGTGCCAGCAGCTTAGTACGTCTTGGGGGCAATGAGCAGTTCTTC. Its translation: CASSLVRLGGNEQFF.

This chain links TRBV19 with TRBJ2-1; D might be TRBD2 (6 bases). From germline, CDR1 is LNHDA and CDR2 SQIVND (reference sequence). Trimming left V 5 bases short and J 0 bases short, with 11 bases between. This CDR3 is built from 15 residues. The CDR3 spells CASSQAGGSYNEQFF. For the CDR3, the DNA is TGTGCCAGTAGTCAAGCGGGTGGCTCCTACAATGAGCAGTTCTTC.

Comment on this clone: A single base is all that separates this from a far larger clone, so a read error is likely. The J gene is TRBJ1-1, the V gene TRBV30; maybe TRBD1 (6 bases). There are 11 residues in the CDR3. CDR1 GTSNPN and CDR2 SVGIG come from the germline V gene (reference sequence). Trimming took off 5 bases at V and 5 bases at J, with 9 bases between the two ends. CDR3: CAWGDMTEAFF. As DNA, the CDR3 is TGTGCCTGGGGGGACATGACTGAAGCTTTCTTT.